These 24 T cell receptor beta chains came from one sample sequenced in a study of graft-versus-host responses after intestinal transplantation. Clones were sequenced by immunoSEQ multiplex PCR, and TCRdb holds only the in-frame ones, with some missing. The repertoire holds fewer than 100,000 clones, roughly 86% seen once, with under 1.5% in the top ten. The source was PBMCs, collected 255 days after intestinal transplant. The receptors come from a human patient who received an intestinal transplant, so some T cells may come from the graft donor.

The CDR3 region is CASSLTLTGVNTEAFF. The CDR3 DNA is TGTGCCAGCAGCCTGACCCTTACAGGGGTGAACACTGAAGCTTTCTTT. This chain joins TRBV28 and TRBJ1-1; 7 bases agree with TRBD1. The ends lost 6 bases at V and 0 bases at J; junction bases unmatched: 10. Germline values: CDR1 MDHEN, CDR2 SYDVKM. The CDR3 consists of 16 residues.

The chain joins TRBV15 to TRBJ2-3; no definite D call. This CDR3 is built from 13 residues. Trimming left V 7 bases short and J 2 bases short, with 10 bases between. Germline CDR1 LNHNV, CDR2 YYDKDF (reference sequence). CDR3 nucleotide sequence: TGTGCCACCAACAGCCCTGACACAGATACGCAGTATTTT. Translating gives CATNSPDTDTQYF.

The chain links TRBV10-3 to TRBJ2-2; D possibly corresponds to TRBD1 (6 bases). With 10 bases removed from V and 1 base from J, the gap between germline ends came to 13 bases. The CDR3 contains 14 residues. Looked up from germline, CDR1 is ENHRY and CDR2 is SYGVKD. The CDR3 loop is CATSPRGNTGELFF. The CDR3 nucleotides are TGTGCCACCTCCCCCAGGGGGAACACCGGGGAGCTGTTTTTT.

The chain recombines TRBV2 with TRBJ1-4; no clear D. The CDR3 covers 12 residues. Germline CDR1 and CDR2: SNHLY and FYNNEI. V was cut by 6 bases and J by 5 bases, with 7 bases left in between. CDR3: CASRRLNEKLFF. For the CDR3, the DNA is TGTGCCAGCAGGAGGTTAAATGAAAAACTGTTTTTT.

The rearrangement links TRBV11-1 to TRBJ2-3, with 7 bases fitting TRBD2. The CDR3 is 15 residues long. V gave up 1 base and J gave up 4 bases; unmatched junction bases: 5. In germline, CDR1 is SGHAT, CDR2 FQDESV (reference sequence). Here the CDR3 reads CASSLGRAGADTQYF. DNA of the CDR3: TGTGCCAGCAGCTTAGGACGGGCGGGGGCAGATACGCAGTATTTT.

The chain combines TRBV15 with TRBJ1-2, with 9 bases fitting TRBD1. Germline loops: CDR1 LNHNV, CDR2 YYDKDF (reference sequence). This CDR3 is 16 amino acids long. J gave up 4 bases and V 3 bases, and 9 bases lay outside the gene matches. CDR3: CATSSAQGQGLYGYTF. The CDR3 nucleotides are TGTGCCACCAGCAGCGCGCAGGGACAGGGTCTCTATGGCTACACCTTC.

V gene TRBV28 combines with J gene TRBJ2-5, with TRBD1 matching over 7 bases. There are 15 residues in the CDR3. CDR1 and CDR2 from the germline V gene are MDHEN and SYDVKM. V lost 6 bases to trimming and J lost 7 bases; unmatched junction nucleotides: 14. The CDR3: CASRAQTGKVATQYF. DNA of the CDR3: TGTGCCAGCAGGGCGCAGACAGGGAAGGTCGCGACCCAGTACTTC.

V and J are TRBV7-8 and TRBJ1-6, with 7 bases aligning to TRBD1. V shed 1 base, J shed 9 bases, and the junction held 3 bases outside the gene matches. The CDR3 spans 14 residues. Germline-derived CDR1 and CDR2 are SGHVS and FQNEAQ. The CDR3 nucleotides read TGTGCCAGCAGCTTAGGCGACAGGGCTTCACCCCTCCACTTT. Translated: CASSLGDRASPLHF.

The chain employs TRBV5-1 and TRBJ2-5; TRBD2 agrees at 12 bases. CDR3 length equals 15 residues. V dropped 4 bases and J dropped 5; count of bases not matched to a gene: 6. In germline, CDR1 is SGHRS, CDR2 YFSETQ. The CDR3 is CASSTGLAGFETQYF. CDR3 coding DNA: TGCGCCAGCAGCACCGGACTAGCGGGATTTGAGACCCAGTACTTC.

The chain employs TRBV18 and TRBJ2-2; D uncertain. V was clipped by 3 bases and J by 6 bases, with 2 bases between them. CDR3 length: 11 residues. The germline V gene encodes CDR1 KGHSH and CDR2 LQKENI. CDR3 protein: CASSPAGELFF. The CDR3 nucleotides are TGTGCCAGCTCACCCGCCGGGGAGCTGTTTTTT. The full variable domain, in which reference TRBV18 and TRBJ2-2 provide the parts outside the CDR3, is NAGVMQNPRHLVRRRGQEARLRCSPMKGHSHVYWYRQLPEEGLKFMVYLQKENIIDESGMPKERFSAEFPKEGPSILRIQQVVRGDSAAYFCASSPAGELFFGEGSRLTVL.

This clone is medium-sized in the sample. This chain links TRBV15 with TRBJ1-1; D unclear. Trimming took 5 bases from V and 1 from J, leaving 8 bases between them. CDR1 and CDR2 from the germline V gene are LNHNV and YYDKDF (reference sequence). This CDR3 is 13 amino acids long. This CDR3 reads CATSLRTNTEAFF. The CDR3 DNA is TGTGCCACCAGCCTCCGGACGAACACTGAAGCTTTCTTT. The full variable domain, rest sourced from reference TRBV15 and TRBJ1-1, is DAMVIQNPRYQVTQFGKPVTLSCSQTLNHNVMYWYQQKSSQAPKLLFHYYDKDFNNEADTPDNFQSRRPNTSFCFLDIRSPGLGDTAMYLCATSLRTNTEAFFGQGTRLTVV.

Here the CDR3 reads CASSYGLAGAYEQYV. In DNA, the CDR3 is TGTGCCAGCAGCTACGGACTAGCGGGAGCCTACGAGCAGTACGTC. The chain employs TRBV7-2 and TRBJ2-7; 13 bases are a match to TRBD2. The CDR3 contains 15 residues. The ends lost 4 bases at V and 2 bases at J; junction bases unmatched: 2. CDR1 and CDR2 (germline): SGHTA, FQGNSA.

The chain recombines TRBV28 with TRBJ1-2; D uncertain. V lost 3 bases and J lost 5, with 10 bases in between. The V gene's germline CDR1 is MDHEN and CDR2 SYDVKM. The CDR3 has 13 amino acids. CDR3: CASSFGQEYGYTF. The CDR3 DNA is TGTGCCAGCAGTTTCGGGCAGGAATATGGCTACACCTTC.

This chain links TRBV15 with TRBJ2-5; D unclear. This CDR3 is 13 amino acids long. Germline CDR1 is LNHNV and CDR2 is YYDKDF (reference sequence). The V and J ends lost 0 bases and 5 bases respectively, with 7 bases between them. The CDR3 bases are TGTGCCACCAGCAGAGATAGTGGGGAGACCCAGTACTTC. Its protein product is CATSRDSGETQYF.

The chain employs TRBV6-1 and TRBJ1-1; no firm D call. Germline CDR1 and CDR2: MNHNS and SASEGT. V was pared by 2 bases and J by 6 bases, with 10 bases between. This CDR3 is built from 13 residues. Here the CDR3 reads CASSEKVPSEAFF. CDR3 coding DNA: TGTGCCAGCAGTGAAAAAGTGCCCTCTGAAGCTTTCTTT.

V usage is TRBV11-2 and J usage is TRBJ1-1; D is ambiguous. This CDR3 has 16 amino acids. Germline lookup yields CDR1 SGHAT and CDR2 FQNNGV. V lost 4 bases and J lost 1, with 16 bases in between. This CDR3 is CASSSPRRVWNTEAFF. The CDR3 nucleotides are TGTGCCAGCAGCTCACCCCGCCGGGTTTGGAACACTGAAGCTTTCTTT.

In its sample, this clone was seen once. The genes are TRBV18 and TRBJ2-5; D possibly uses TRBD1 or TRBD2 (6 bases each). Germline V CDR1 and CDR2: KGHSH, LQKENI. The CDR3 length is 13 residues. Trimming took off 11 bases at V and 4 bases at J, with 17 bases between the two ends. For the CDR3, the DNA is TGTGCCTCCTCCACGGGGGCTGGAGAGACCCAGTACTTC. Amino acids: CASSTGAGETQYF. Combining the CDR3 with reference TRBV18 and TRBJ2-5 gives the whole variable domain NAGVMQNPRHLVRRRGQEARLRCSPMKGHSHVYWYRQLPEEGLKFMVYLQKENIIDESGMPKERFSAEFPKEGPSILRIQQVVRGDSAAYFCASSTGAGETQYFGPGTRLLVL.

V gene TRBV27 combines with J gene TRBJ2-7; D unresolved. The germline V gene has CDR1 MNHEY and CDR2 SMNVEV (reference sequence). The CDR3 is 11 amino acids. The ends were cut back, 8 bases at V and 4 bases at J, with 9 bases in the middle. The CDR3 spells CASLRHYEQYV. CDR3 coding DNA: TGTGCCAGCCTCCGGCATTACGAGCAGTACGTC.

This CDR3 reads CASSQGVGVMETQYF. For the CDR3, the DNA is TGTGCCAGCAGCCAGGGGGTGGGGGTAATGGAGACCCAGTACTTC. The chain carries TRBV5-4 and TRBJ2-5; 7 bases fit TRBD1. Germline loops: CDR1 SGHNT, CDR2 YYREEE (reference sequence). Trimming cost V 4 bases and J 5 bases; bases outside gene matches: 11. The CDR3 runs 15 residues.

The V call is TRBV7-9, the J call TRBJ2-7, with a possible D match to TRBD2 (5 bases). V was pared by 1 base and J by 5 bases, with 9 bases between. Germline V gene lookup returns CDR1 SEHNR and CDR2 FQNEAQ (reference sequence). The CDR3 has 13 residues. The CDR3 nucleotides are TGTGCCAGCAGCTTAGGTCTAGCTAACGAGCAGTACTTC. As protein: CASSLGLANEQYF.

The chain couples TRBV7-9 to TRBJ1-2, with 8 bases that match TRBD1. CDR1 and CDR2 from the germline V gene are SEHNR and FQNEAQ (reference sequence). This CDR3 spans 14 amino acids. Germline trimming cut 2 bases from V and 3 bases from J; bases unmatched to any gene: 2. The CDR3 sequence is CASSLKGQDYGYTF. DNA of the CDR3: TGTGCCAGCAGCTTAAAGGGACAGGACTATGGCTACACCTTC. The full variable domain, with the rest looked up from reference TRBV7-9 and TRBJ1-2, is DTGVSQNPRHKITKRGQNVTFRCDPISEHNRLYWYRQTLGQGPEFLTYFQNEAQLEKSRLLSDRFSAERPKGSFSTLEIQRTEQGDSAMYLCASSLKGQDYGYTFGSGTRLTVV.

About this clone: This specimen includes other DNA sequences encoding the same CDR3. The CDR3 region has the DNA TGTGCCAGCAGCTTAGCAGGGAACTATGGCTACACCTTC. Amino acid sequence: CASSLAGNYGYTF. The chain links TRBV7-2 to TRBJ1-2; D uncertain. The CDR3 loop spans 13 amino acids. Per the germline V gene, CDR1 is SGHTA and CDR2 is FQGNSA. Trimming cost V 0 bases and J 2 bases, with 4 bases left between them.

The genes are TRBV7-9 and TRBJ2-3; 7 nucleotides agree with TRBD2. The CDR3 loop spans 15 amino acids. Unmatched junction bases numbered 0, after V lost 0 bases and J lost 0 bases. Germline CDR1 reads SEHNR; CDR2 reads FQNEAQ (reference sequence). CDR3 coding DNA: TGTGCCAGCAGCTTAGCGCGGGGGAGCACAGATACGCAGTATTTT. This encodes CASSLARGSTDTQYF.

The V gene is TRBV9, the J gene TRBJ2-1; TRBD2 matches at 16 bases. CDR1 SGDLS and CDR2 YYNGEE come from the germline V gene. The CDR3 is 22 residues long. Trimming took 3 bases from V and 4 from J; bases not matched to a gene: 19. This CDR3 reads CASSAGEGTSGRAPLKYNEQFF. CDR3 bases: TGTGCCAGCAGCGCAGGAGAGGGGACTAGCGGGAGGGCCCCCCTCAAATACAATGAGCAGTTCTTC.